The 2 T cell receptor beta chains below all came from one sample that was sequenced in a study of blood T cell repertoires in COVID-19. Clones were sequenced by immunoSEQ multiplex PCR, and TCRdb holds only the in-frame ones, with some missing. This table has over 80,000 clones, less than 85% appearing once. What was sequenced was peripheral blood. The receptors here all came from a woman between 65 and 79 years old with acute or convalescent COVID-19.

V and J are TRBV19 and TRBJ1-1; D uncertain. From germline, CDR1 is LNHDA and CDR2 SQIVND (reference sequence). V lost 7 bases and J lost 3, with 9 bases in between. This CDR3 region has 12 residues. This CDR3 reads CASIRGHTEAFF. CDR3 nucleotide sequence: TGTGCCAGTATCCGGGGTCACACTGAAGCTTTCTTT.

The CDR3 DNA reads TGTGCCAGCAGTTGGGACAGGGAGGACACCGGGGAGCTGTTTTTT. It codes for CASSWDREDTGELFF. The chain uses TRBV6-5 and TRBJ2-2; TRBD1 matches at 9 bases. There are 15 residues in the CDR3. Germline V lookup: CDR1 MNHEY, CDR2 SVGAGI. V shed 4 bases and J 3 bases; nucleotides not matched to a gene: 3.